Sequencing of this T cell receptor (beta chain) was carried out in a study of cytomegalovirus exposure and HLA in healthy donors. The V end was cut by 6 bases, the J end by 0 bases, with 8 bases between. There are 13 residues in the CDR3. Germline CDR1 and CDR2: SQVTM and ANQGSEA. PCR employed 60 Vbeta and 13 Jbeta primers. The data were produced by immunoSEQ multiplex PCR, yet TCRdb's version contains in-frame clones alone and is incomplete. The sample lists roughly 180,000 clones, over 80% occurring once. The gene calls are TRBV29-1 and TRBJ2-2; a possible D gene is TRBD1 (5 bases). The TCR sequence derives from a boy between 2 and 10 years old in good health and CMV-seronegative. The sequencing sample was made of PBMCs. The CDR3 spells CSVRTSNTGELFF. The CDR3 nucleotides read TGCAGCGTGAGGACATCGAACACCGGGGAGCTGTTTTTT.